This T cell receptor (beta chain) was observed in a study of blood T cells in healthy people across ages. This CDR3 has 15 amino acids. The germline gives CDR1 SGHAT, CDR2 FQDESV (reference sequence). The V and J ends lost 3 bases and 8 bases, in that order; junction bases with no gene match: 9. Then a second PCR, running roughly 6 to 11 cycles, was carried out with a sample-barcoded 5' primer and a J-beta primer mix. TCRdb analysed the 5' RACE reads with MiXCR anew, one entry per CDR3 protein. The top ten hold about 18% of the sample, which has a few hundred thousand distinct CDR3 sequences, about 25% seen once.

What was sequenced was blood. This TCR was sampled from a woman in her 70s in good health. The J gene is TRBJ2-1, the V gene TRBV11-1; 8 bases align to TRBD2. The CDR3 DNA sequence: TGTGCCAGCAGCTTGCGGGGGGCCCGGGAGGATGAGCAGTTCTTC. Residues: CASSLRGAREDEQFF.